These T cell receptor beta chains were read from a single sample in a study of blood T cell repertoires in COVID-19. The method was immunoSEQ multiplex PCR; TCRdb's version includes in-frame clones alone and lacks a portion of them. The sample contains 350,000 to 400,000 clones, more than 75% of which appear only once. Sequencing was carried out using PBMCs or T cells enriched from blood (not recorded which). These receptors were obtained from a woman under 30 who had recovered from COVID-19. CDR3s include the opening cysteine and the closing phenylalanine or tryptophan. The D gene is left open where the match is weak. The listing skips clone size in some rows; elsewhere it reads once, few, many or a size class.

V gene	clone size	D gene	J gene	CDR3 DNA	CDR3 protein
TRBV7-9	.	.	TRBJ2-7	TGTGCCAGCCGACAGGCCGGCAAATCCTACGAGCAGTACTTC	CASRQAGKSYEQYF
TRBV12-3/TRBV12-4	.	.	TRBJ2-1	TGTGCCAGCAGTTTGAGCCCTGCTCGCTCGTTCTTC	CASSLSPARSFF
TRBV11-2	.	.	TRBJ1-6	TGTGCCAGCAGCTTAGGGGTCTTGGTCCAGGGTCTCGAGTCACCCCTCCACTTT	CASSLGVLVQGLESPLHF
TRBV4-2	once	TRBD2	TRBJ2-1	TGTGCCAGCAGCCAAGACAGAGCGGGGGGGCTGAATGAGCAGTTCTTC	CASSQDRAGGLNEQFF
TRBV18	.	.	TRBJ1-1	TGTGCCAGCTCACCAGGTCGGGAGAACACTGAAGCTTTCTTT	CASSPGRENTEAFF
TRBV7-9	once	TRBD1	TRBJ1-1	TGTGCCAGCAGCTTCCTACAGGGGGCCACTGAAGCTTTCTTT	CASSFLQGATEAFF
TRBV6-4	once	.	TRBJ1-1	TGTGCCAGCAGCGATACCTATGGACAAGACGCTTTCTTT	CASSDTYGQDAFF
TRBV6-5	.	.	TRBJ2-7	TGTGCCAGCAGTTACATTACGGATGACATGGTCGAGCAGTACTTC	CASSYITDDMVEQYF
TRBV11-2	.	.	TRBJ2-5	TGTGCCAGCAGCGCTGGGGCAGAGACCCAGTACTTC	CASSAGAETQYF
TRBV7-2	.	.	TRBJ1-3	TGTGCCAGCATCAAACGGGCGGGGCAGGAAAACACCATATATTTT	CASIKRAGQENTIYF
TRBV3-1/TRBV3-2	.	.	TRBJ1-5	TGTGCCAGCAGCCAAAGCCCCTCCCCTCAGCCCCAGCATTTT	CASSQSPSPQPQHF
TRBV5-1	.	.	TRBJ2-7	TGCGCCAGCAGCATAACTCCGGGACATTCATACGAGCAGTACTTC	CASSITPGHSYEQYF
TRBV7-8	.	.	TRBJ2-1	TGTGCCAGCAGCCCAAGGGTTGAAGGGAGTGAGCAGTTCTTC	CASSPRVEGSEQFF
TRBV5-1	.	TRBD1	TRBJ1-4	TGCGCCAGCAGCATAACTCAGGGGGCGCAGAAAGAAAAACTGTTTTTT	CASSITQGAQKEKLFF
TRBV7-2	.	.	TRBJ1-1	TGTGCCAGCAGCTTAGCGGGAGCGTTGAACACTGAAGCTTTCTTT	CASSLAGALNTEAFF